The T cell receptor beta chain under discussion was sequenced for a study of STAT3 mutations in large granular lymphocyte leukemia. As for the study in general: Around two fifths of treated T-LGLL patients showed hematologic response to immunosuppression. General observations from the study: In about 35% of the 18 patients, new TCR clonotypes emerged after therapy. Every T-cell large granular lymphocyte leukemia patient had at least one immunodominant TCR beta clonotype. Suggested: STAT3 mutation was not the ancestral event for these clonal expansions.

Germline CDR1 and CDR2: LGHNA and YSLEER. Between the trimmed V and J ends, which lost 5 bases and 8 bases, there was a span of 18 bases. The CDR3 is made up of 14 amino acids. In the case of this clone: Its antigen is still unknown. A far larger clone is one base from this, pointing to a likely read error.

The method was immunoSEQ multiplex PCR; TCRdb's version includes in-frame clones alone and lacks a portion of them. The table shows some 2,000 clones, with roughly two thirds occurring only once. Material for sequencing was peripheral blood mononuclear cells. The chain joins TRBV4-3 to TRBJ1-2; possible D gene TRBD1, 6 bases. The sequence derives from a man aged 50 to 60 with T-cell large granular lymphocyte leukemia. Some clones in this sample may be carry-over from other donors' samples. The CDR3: CASSLGGLRVGYTF. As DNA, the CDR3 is TGCGCCAGCAGCTTGGGGGGCCTGAGGGTCGGCTACACCTTC.